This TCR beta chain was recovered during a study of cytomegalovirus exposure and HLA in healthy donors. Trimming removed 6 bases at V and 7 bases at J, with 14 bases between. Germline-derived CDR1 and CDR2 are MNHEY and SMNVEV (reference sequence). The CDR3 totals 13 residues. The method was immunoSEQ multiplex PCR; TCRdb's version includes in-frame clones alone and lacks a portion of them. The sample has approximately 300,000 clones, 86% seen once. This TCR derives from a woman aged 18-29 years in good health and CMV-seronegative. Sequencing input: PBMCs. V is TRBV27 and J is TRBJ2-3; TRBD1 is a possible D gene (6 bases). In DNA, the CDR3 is TGTGCCAGCAGGGGGCAGGGGACAAATACGCAGTATTTT. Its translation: CASRGQGTNTQYF.